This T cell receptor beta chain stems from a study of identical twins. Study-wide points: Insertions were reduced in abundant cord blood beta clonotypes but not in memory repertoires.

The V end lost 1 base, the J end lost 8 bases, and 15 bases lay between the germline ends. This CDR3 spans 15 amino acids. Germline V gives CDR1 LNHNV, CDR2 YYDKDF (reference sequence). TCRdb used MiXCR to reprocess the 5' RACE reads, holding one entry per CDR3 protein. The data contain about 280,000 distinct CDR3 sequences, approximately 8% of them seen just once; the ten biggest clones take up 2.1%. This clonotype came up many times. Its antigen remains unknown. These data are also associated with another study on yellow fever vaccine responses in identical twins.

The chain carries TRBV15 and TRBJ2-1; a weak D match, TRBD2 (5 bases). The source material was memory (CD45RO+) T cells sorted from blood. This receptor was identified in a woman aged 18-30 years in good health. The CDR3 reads CATSRGRLLRDEQFF. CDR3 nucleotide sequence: TGTGCCACCAGCAGAGGACGGCTCTTGAGGGATGAGCAGTTCTTC.